This TCR beta chain was obtained from a study of blood T cell repertoires in COVID-19. Study as a whole: Some COVID-19 samples were acute and others convalescent; all came from the United States, Italy and Spain. Nucleic acid was either cDNA or gDNA, and it came from T cells, B-cell-depleted T cells, or PBMCs.

In the source study's methods: Reference gene primer amplification gave estimated nucleated cell counts. Only in-frame clones appear in the TCRdb table, and some are missing; sequencing was by immunoSEQ multiplex PCR. V, J and clone size are those of that table, while D and trimming were read from the DNA. The profile shows under 60,000 clones, roughly 88% of them singletons. V lost 4 bases to trimming and J lost 8 bases; unmatched junction nucleotides: 10. CDR3 length: 14 residues. The germline V gene encodes CDR1 SGHTS and CDR2 YDEGEE. The TCR was taken from a human donor with active COVID-19. The donor label of this sample is uncertain. This sequence joins TRBV5-8 and TRBJ1-2; TRBD1 matches 8 bases. The specimen sequenced was peripheral blood. CDR3 coding DNA: TGTGCCAGCAGCAATGACAGGGGAGTTGGAGGCTACACCTTC. Amino acid sequence: CASSNDRGVGGYTF.